Each of the 31 T cell receptor beta chains below was sequenced from the same sample in a study of OX40 agonist ivuxolimab in advanced cancers. TCRdb keeps only in-frame clones here, not all; method: immunoSEQ multiplex PCR. Of approximately 44,000 clones listed, under 90% are singletons. Sequencing used CD4+ or CD8+ T cells sorted from blood, obtained in a trial of the OX40 agonist ivuxolimab. These receptors were taken from an adult with an advanced solid tumor such as melanoma, head and neck, liver or kidney cancer.

The chain joins TRBV5-1 to TRBJ1-5; unclear D gene. V shed 3 bases and J shed 7 bases, with 11 bases lying between them. The CDR3 is made up of 13 amino acids. Germline V gives CDR1 SGHRS, CDR2 YFSETQ. CDR3 sequence: CASSYAFGQPQHF. CDR3 sequence (DNA): TGCGCCAGCAGCTATGCCTTCGGGCAGCCCCAGCATTTT.

V is TRBV28 and J is TRBJ1-1; D is possibly TRBD1 (5 bases). Trimming removed 5 bases at V and 0 bases at J, with 16 bases between. This CDR3 region has 16 residues. Germline V lookup: CDR1 MDHEN, CDR2 SYDVKM. The CDR3, as DNA: TGTGCCAGCAGTCCAATCCCTAAGGGGATGAACACTGAAGCTTTCTTT. Protein sequence: CASSPIPKGMNTEAFF.

The J gene is TRBJ2-5, the V gene TRBV5-4; D might be TRBD2 (6 bases). The CDR3 is 15 residues long. V was trimmed by 3 bases and J by 5 bases, leaving 17 bases between them. Germline CDR1 SGHNT, CDR2 YYREEE (reference sequence). CDR3 coding DNA: TGTGCCAGCAGCTCGTCCGGGACTCGAGGGGAGACCCAGTACTTC. Translated: CASSSSGTRGETQYF.

V usage is TRBV29-1 and J usage is TRBJ1-5; D uncertain. This CDR3 region has 13 residues. V was clipped by 7 bases and J by 3 bases, with 13 bases between them. Germline assignment: CDR1 SQVTM and CDR2 ANQGSEA. The CDR3 bases are TGCAGCGCCTGTTTAGAGCTCAATCAGCCCCAGCATTTT. Protein: CSACLELNQPQHF.

The rearrangement uses TRBV16 and TRBJ2-1, with D maybe TRBD2 (6 bases). The CDR3 runs 15 residues. The V gene's germline CDR1 is KGHSY and CDR2 FQNENV. Trimming shortened V by 2 bases and J by 2 bases, and 10 bases separated the two germline ends. The DNA for the CDR3 is TGTGCCAGCAGCCAAGGCGGGGCAGCCTACAATGAGCAGTTCTTC. Encoded protein: CASSQGGAAYNEQFF.

This clone was observed a single time. This rearrangement joins TRBV6-1 to TRBJ1-5; weak D call: TRBD1 (5 bases). Germline V lookup: CDR1 MNHNS, CDR2 SASEGT. The length of the CDR3 is 13 residues. V was shortened by 3 bases and J by 9 bases, with 12 bases between the two germline ends. The CDR3 DNA follows: TGTGCCAGCAGTGACGGGACCCCGCGGCCCCAGCATTTT. It is translated as CASSDGTPRPQHF.

The chain recombines TRBV9 with TRBJ1-5, with D possibly matching TRBD1 (5 bases). The CDR3 covers 14 residues. Germline values: CDR1 SGDLS, CDR2 YYNGEE. V was clipped by 4 bases and J by 2 bases, with 10 bases between them. The CDR3 DNA reads TGTGCCAGCAGCACAGGACAAGGCAATCAGCCCCAGCATTTT. It codes for CASSTGQGNQPQHF.

V is TRBV28 and J is TRBJ2-1; tentatively, D is TRBD1 (5 bases). Germline V gene data show CDR1 as MDHEN and CDR2 as SYDVKM. The V end lost 3 bases, the J end lost 0 bases, and 18 bases lay between the germline ends. CDR3 length: 18 residues. The CDR3: CASSFRRTLDISYNEQFF. The CDR3 DNA is TGTGCCAGCAGTTTTCGAAGGACACTTGATATCTCCTACAATGAGCAGTTCTTC.

The V call is TRBV30, the J call TRBJ1-3; D gene ambiguous. Trimming took off 2 bases at V and 3 bases at J, with 11 bases between the two ends. This CDR3 has 14 amino acids. CDR1 GTSNPN and CDR2 SVGIG come from the germline V gene (reference sequence). The CDR3 protein is CAWSLGGVGNTIYF. CDR3 nucleotide sequence: TGTGCCTGGAGTCTGGGAGGAGTTGGAAACACCATATATTTT.

Within the sample, this clone is medium-sized (0.01 to 0.1%). V gene TRBV5-1 combines with J gene TRBJ2-5; unclear D gene. Germline CDR1 is SGHRS and CDR2 is YFSETQ. CDR3 length equals 12 residues. V was shortened by 2 bases and J by 5 bases, with 7 bases between the two germline ends. CDR3 region: CASSFNQETQYF. CDR3 nucleotides: TGCGCCAGCAGCTTTAATCAGGAGACCCAGTACTTC.

V usage is TRBV9 and J usage is TRBJ1-1; 7 bases fit TRBD1. CDR1 and CDR2 from the germline V gene are SGDLS and YYNGEE. Trimming took 5 bases from V and 1 from J; bases not matched to a gene: 8. CDR3 length: 15 amino acids. DNA of the CDR3: TGTGCCAGCAGTGGAACCGGGACAGAGAACACTGAAGCTTTCTTT. It translates to CASSGTGTENTEAFF. Drawing the rest from reference TRBV9 and TRBJ1-1, the complete variable domain is DSGVTQTPKHLITATGQRVTLRCSPRSGDLSVYWYQQSLDQGLQFLIQYYNGEERAKGNILERFSAQQFPDLHSELNLSSLELGDSALYFCASSGTGTENTEAFFGQGTRLTVV.

The CDR3 region has the DNA TGCGCCAGCAGCGGCGGGACTAGCGGAGGAGAGACCCAGTACTTC. As protein: CASSGGTSGGETQYF. The V gene is TRBV5-1, the J gene TRBJ2-5, with 11 positions matching TRBD2. The germline V gene encodes CDR1 SGHRS and CDR2 YFSETQ. V lost 4 bases and J lost 4; bases outside the gene matches: 6. This CDR3 has 15 amino acids. The full variable domain, its missing parts supplied by reference TRBV5-1 and TRBJ2-5, is KAGVTQTPRYLIKTRGQQVTLSCSPISGHRSVSWYQQTPGQGLQFLFEYFSETQRNKGNFPGRFSGRQFSNSRSEMNVSTLELGDSALYLCASSGGTSGGETQYFGPGTRLLVL.

The chain uses TRBV30 and TRBJ2-7, with 8 bases lining up with TRBD2. The germline CDR1 and CDR2 sequences are GTSNPN and SVGIG (reference sequence). Trimming cost V 2 bases and J 2 bases; bases outside gene matches: 5. The length of the CDR3 is 14 residues. In nucleotides, the CDR3 is TGTGCCTGGAGTTTCCCCGGGGGGGCCTACGAGCAGTACTTC. It codes for CAWSFPGGAYEQYF.

This chain joins TRBV12-5 and TRBJ1-1; 7 bases align to TRBD1. The CDR3 spans 14 residues. The germline V gene encodes CDR1 LGHNT and CDR2 FRNRAP. The trim removed 6 bases at V and 0 bases at J, leaving 4 bases unmatched. CDR3 sequence: CASGLGQLNTEAFF. CDR3 DNA sequence: TGTGCTAGTGGACTGGGACAGTTGAACACTGAAGCTTTCTTT.

The chain has TRBV5-6 and TRBJ2-5; D gene ambiguous. The J call may be in error: the DNA end matches TRBJ2-7 better. CDR3 length: 12 residues. CDR1 SGHDT and CDR2 YYEEEE come from the germline V gene. The CDR3 spells CASSLTVYEQYF. Written as DNA, the CDR3 is TGTGCCAGCAGCTTGACTGTATACGAGCAGTACTTC.

The J gene is TRBJ2-7, the V gene TRBV5-1, with 8 bases aligning to TRBD2. The CDR3 covers 13 residues. Germline assignment: CDR1 SGHRS and CDR2 YFSETQ. Trimming cost V 4 bases and J 3 bases; bases outside gene matches: 3. The CDR3 DNA reads TGCGCCAGCAGCAACAGCGGGAGCTACGAGCAGTACTTC. This translates into CASSNSGSYEQYF.

V is TRBV5-6 and J is TRBJ2-2, with D uncertain. This CDR3 comprises 13 residues. The germline gives CDR1 SGHDT, CDR2 YYEEEE. Trimming stripped 4 bases from V and 4 bases from J, with 8 bases between. The CDR3 nucleotides are TGTGCCAGCAGCCCCACGGTCACCGGGGAGCTGTTTTTT. This sequence encodes CASSPTVTGELFF.

The chain employs TRBV5-1 and TRBJ2-2; TRBD1 agrees at 9 bases. This CDR3 contains 15 residues. CDR1 SGHRS and CDR2 YFSETQ come from the germline V gene. V was pared by 4 bases and J by 4 bases, with 5 bases of the junction left unmatched. CDR3: CASSRGQGSTGELFF. CDR3 nucleotides: TGCGCCAGCAGCCGAGGACAGGGGAGCACCGGGGAGCTGTTTTTT.

CDR3 DNA: TGTGCCTGGAGTCCAAAGGGTGGGGCCAACGTCCTGACTTTC. Amino acid sequence: CAWSPKGGANVLTF. J is TRBJ2-6 and V is TRBV30; D not certain. V lost 2 bases, J lost 3 bases, and 8 bases lay in between. This CDR3 contains 14 residues. Germline V gene data show CDR1 as GTSNPN and CDR2 as SVGIG (reference sequence).

This clone was seen a handful of times. The chain links TRBV11-3 to TRBJ2-3; a weak D match, TRBD2 (6 bases). V lost 5 bases to trimming and J lost 2 bases, with 20 bases between them. The CDR3 spans 17 residues. The germline CDR1 and CDR2 sequences are SGHNT and YENEEA. In DNA, the CDR3 is TGTGCCAGCAGCCCCGCAGGGTACGGGAGTGTCACAGATACGCAGTATTTT. Amino acids: CASSPAGYGSVTDTQYF.

This rearrangement joins TRBV27 to TRBJ1-5; TRBD1 might be the D (5 bases). V was clipped by 8 bases and J by 3 bases, with 23 bases between them. From germline, CDR1 is MNHEY and CDR2 SMNVEV (reference sequence). The CDR3 covers 17 residues. The CDR3 loop is CASATRRDRRPNQPQHF. The CDR3, as DNA: TGTGCCAGCGCTACGCGCCGGGACCGCCGGCCCAATCAGCCCCAGCATTTT.

With regard to this clone: A junction end diverges from the germline sequence, so it may reflect a read error. The chain is built from TRBV7-9 and TRBJ2-7, with 9 nucleotides matching TRBD1. This CDR3 comprises 12 residues. Germline V gene lookup returns CDR1 SEHNR and CDR2 FQNEAQ (reference sequence). The CDR3 bases are TGTGCCAGCAGCTTGGACAGGGGCTTAGGTCACTTC. As protein: CASSLDRGLGHF.

This chain links TRBV11-2 with TRBJ1-5; 7 bases match TRBD1. Germline trimming cut 5 bases from V and 7 bases from J; bases unmatched to any gene: 5. Germline V gene data show CDR1 as SGHAT and CDR2 as FQNNGV. The CDR3 totals 13 residues. CDR3 in amino acids: CASSPRGGQPQHF. Written as DNA, the CDR3 is TGTGCCAGCAGCCCCAGGGGGGGCCAGCCCCAGCATTTT.

The chain carries TRBV10-2 and TRBJ1-1, with a possible D match to TRBD1 (5 bases). The CDR3 has 11 amino acids. The germline gives CDR1 WSHSY, CDR2 SAAADI. The V and J ends lost 10 bases and 8 bases respectively, with 14 bases between them. CDR3 nucleotides: TGCGCCACCGGAGAGGGGTACGAAGCTTTCTTT. Its protein product is CATGEGYEAFF.

V and J are TRBV5-4 and TRBJ2-7, with 8 bases matching TRBD1. This CDR3 is built from 16 residues. CDR1 SGHNT and CDR2 YYREEE come from the germline V gene (reference sequence). Trimming removed 0 bases from V and 3 bases from J; junction bases left unmatched: 8. The CDR3 spells CASSLDPGGISYEQYF. CDR3 DNA: TGTGCCAGCAGCTTGGACCCAGGGGGCATTAGCTACGAGCAGTACTTC.

The chain combines TRBV6-6 with TRBJ2-5; 7 nucleotides match TRBD2. The J call may be mistaken, given a closer DNA end match to TRBJ2-7. The length of the CDR3 is 15 residues. Germline V gene sequence: CDR1 MNHNY, CDR2 SVGAGI (reference sequence). CDR3 in amino acids: CASSYSASGAYEQYF. CDR3 in DNA: TGTGCCAGCAGTTACTCCGCTAGCGGTGCCTACGAGCAGTACTTC.

The genes are TRBV4-1 and TRBJ1-1; D is possibly TRBD1 (5 bases). The CDR3 spans 15 residues. The V and J ends lost 3 bases and 1 base respectively, with 12 bases between them. Germline assignment: CDR1 MGHRA and CDR2 YSYEKL. CDR3 amino acids: CASSHPGGKNTEAFF. CDR3 sequence (DNA): TGCGCCAGCAGCCATCCCGGGGGGAAGAACACTGAAGCTTTCTTT.

The V call is TRBV5-1, the J call TRBJ2-7; TRBD1 agrees at 7 bases. V shed 4 bases, J shed 6 bases, and the junction held 7 bases outside the gene matches. The CDR3 spans 13 residues. Per germline, CDR1 SGHRS and CDR2 YFSETQ. The CDR3 reads CASSTGTVGEQYF. In DNA form, the CDR3 reads TGCGCCAGCAGCACCGGGACAGTCGGCGAGCAGTACTTC.

In its sample, this clone was seen a few times. This chain links TRBV14 with TRBJ2-7; 11 bases fit TRBD1. V trimming: 2 bases; J trimming: 5 bases; junction bases outside the gene matches: 8. The germline gives CDR1 SGHDN, CDR2 FVKESK. The CDR3 spans 16 residues. CDR3 residues: CASSQFRTGGRDEQYF. The CDR3 DNA is TGTGCCAGCAGCCAATTCCGGACAGGGGGCAGGGACGAGCAGTACTTC.

The V gene is TRBV6-6, the J gene TRBJ2-7; no firm D call. Germline CDR1 MNHNY, CDR2 SVGAGI (reference sequence). The CDR3 sequence is 13 residues long. The ends were cut back, 4 bases at V and 7 bases at J, with 14 bases in the middle. This CDR3 reads CASSLRFQNEQYF. In nucleotides, the CDR3 is TGTGCCAGCAGTTTGAGGTTTCAGAATGAGCAGTACTTC.

The rearrangement joins TRBV19 to TRBJ2-2; D possibly corresponds to TRBD2 (5 bases). The CDR3 contains 14 residues. Germline V CDR1 and CDR2: LNHDA, SQIVND (reference sequence). V was trimmed by 6 bases and J by 0 bases, leaving 8 bases between them. The CDR3 DNA reads as TGTGCCAGTAGACTAGGACCGAACACCGGGGAGCTGTTTTTT. It specifies CASRLGPNTGELFF.